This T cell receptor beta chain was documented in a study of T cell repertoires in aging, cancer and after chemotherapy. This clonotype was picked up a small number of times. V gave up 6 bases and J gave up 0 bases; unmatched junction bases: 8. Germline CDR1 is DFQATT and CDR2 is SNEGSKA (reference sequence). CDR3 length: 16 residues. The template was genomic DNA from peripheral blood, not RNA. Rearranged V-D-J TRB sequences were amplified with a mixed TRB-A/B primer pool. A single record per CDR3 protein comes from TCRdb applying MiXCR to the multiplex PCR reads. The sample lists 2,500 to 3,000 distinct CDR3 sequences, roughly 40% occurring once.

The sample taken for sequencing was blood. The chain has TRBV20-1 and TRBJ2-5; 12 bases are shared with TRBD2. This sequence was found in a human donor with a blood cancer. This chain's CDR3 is CSAIPGLAGYQETQYF. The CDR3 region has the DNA TGCAGTGCGATCCCCGGACTAGCGGGGTACCAAGAGACCCAGTACTTC.